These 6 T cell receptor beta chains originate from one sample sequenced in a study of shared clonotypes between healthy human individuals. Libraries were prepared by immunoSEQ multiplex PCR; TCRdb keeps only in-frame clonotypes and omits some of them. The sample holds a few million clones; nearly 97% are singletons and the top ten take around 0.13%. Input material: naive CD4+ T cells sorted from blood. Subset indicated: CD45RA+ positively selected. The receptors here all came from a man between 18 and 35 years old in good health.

The CDR3 sequence: CASSWGTGTYEQYF. As DNA, the CDR3 is TGTGCCAGCAGCTGGGGGACGGGGACCTACGAGCAGTACTTC. This sequence joins TRBV5-4 and TRBJ2-7, with D perhaps TRBD1 or TRBD2 (5 bases each). The CDR3 sequence is 14 residues long. Trimming stripped 3 bases from V and 2 bases from J, with 12 bases between. Germline CDR1 and CDR2: SGHNT and YYREEE (reference sequence). Full variable domain (rest looked up from reference TRBV5-4 and TRBJ2-7): ETGVTQSPTHLIKTRGQQVTLRCSSQSGHNTVSWYQQALGQGPQFIFQYYREEENGRGNFPPRFSGLQFPNYSSELNVNALELDDSALYLCASSWGTGTYEQYFGPGTRLTVT.

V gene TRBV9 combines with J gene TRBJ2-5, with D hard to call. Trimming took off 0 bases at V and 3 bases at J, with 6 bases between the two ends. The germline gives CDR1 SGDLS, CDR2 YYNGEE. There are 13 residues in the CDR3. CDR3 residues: CASSVASKETQYF. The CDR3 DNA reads TGTGCCAGCAGCGTAGCTTCTAAAGAGACCCAGTACTTC.

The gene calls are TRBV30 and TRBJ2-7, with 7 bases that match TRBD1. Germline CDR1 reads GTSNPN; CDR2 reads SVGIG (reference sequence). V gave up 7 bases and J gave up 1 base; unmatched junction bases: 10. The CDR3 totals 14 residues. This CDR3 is CASTRQGRSYEQYF. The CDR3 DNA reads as TGTGCCTCCACCCGACAGGGTCGGTCCTACGAGCAGTACTTC. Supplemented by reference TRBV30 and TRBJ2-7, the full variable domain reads SQTIHQWPATLVQPVGSPLSLECTVEGTSNPNLYWYRQAAGRGLQLLFYSVGIGQISSEVPQNLSASRPQDRQFILSSKKLLLSDSGFYLCASTRQGRSYEQYFGPGTRLTVT.

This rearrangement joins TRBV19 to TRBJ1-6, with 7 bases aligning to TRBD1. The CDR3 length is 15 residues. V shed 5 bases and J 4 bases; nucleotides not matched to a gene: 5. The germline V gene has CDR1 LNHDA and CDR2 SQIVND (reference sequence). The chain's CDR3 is CASSAETGYNSPLHF. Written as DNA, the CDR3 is TGTGCCAGTAGTGCCGAGACAGGGTATAATTCACCCCTCCACTTT.

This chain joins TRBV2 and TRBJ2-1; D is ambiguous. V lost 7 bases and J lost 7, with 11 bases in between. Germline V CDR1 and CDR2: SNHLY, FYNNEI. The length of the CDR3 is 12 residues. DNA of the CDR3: TGTGCCAGCAACGTCCCTAGGAATGAGCAGTTCTTC. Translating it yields CASNVPRNEQFF.

DNA for the CDR3: TGTGCCAGCAAGCTCTCTGGAAACACCATATATTTT. Translation: CASKLSGNTIYF. The chain employs TRBV28 and TRBJ1-3; no definite D call. Trimming removed 7 bases from V and 0 bases from J, with 4 bases in between. The CDR3 sequence is 12 residues long. CDR1 and CDR2 (germline): MDHEN, SYDVKM.